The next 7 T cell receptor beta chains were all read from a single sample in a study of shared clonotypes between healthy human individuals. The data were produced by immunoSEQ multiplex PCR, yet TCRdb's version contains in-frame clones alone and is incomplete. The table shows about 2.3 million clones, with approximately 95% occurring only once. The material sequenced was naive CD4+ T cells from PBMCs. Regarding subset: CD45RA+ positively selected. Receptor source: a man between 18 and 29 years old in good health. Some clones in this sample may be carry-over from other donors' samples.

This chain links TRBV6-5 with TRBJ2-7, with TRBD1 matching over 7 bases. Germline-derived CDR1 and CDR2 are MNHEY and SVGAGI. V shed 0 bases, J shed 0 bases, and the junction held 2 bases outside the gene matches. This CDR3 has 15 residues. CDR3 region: CASSYSGTVSYEQYF. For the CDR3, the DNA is TGTGCCAGCAGTTACTCGGGGACAGTCTCCTACGAGCAGTACTTC.

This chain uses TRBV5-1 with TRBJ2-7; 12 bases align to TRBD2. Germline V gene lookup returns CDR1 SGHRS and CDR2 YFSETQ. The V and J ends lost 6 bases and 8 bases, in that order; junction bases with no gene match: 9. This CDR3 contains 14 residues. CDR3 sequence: CASTELAGGSQQYF. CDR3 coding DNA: TGCGCCAGCACCGAACTAGCGGGAGGTTCTCAGCAGTACTTC.

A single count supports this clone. CDR3 residues: CASSYRVGNTEAFF. CDR3 nucleotide sequence: TGTGCCAGCAGTTACAGGGTGGGGAACACTGAAGCTTTCTTT. This chain links TRBV6-5 with TRBJ1-1, with D uncertain. From germline, CDR1 is MNHEY and CDR2 SVGAGI. The CDR3 consists of 14 residues. V was clipped by 2 bases and J by 1 base, with 8 bases between them.

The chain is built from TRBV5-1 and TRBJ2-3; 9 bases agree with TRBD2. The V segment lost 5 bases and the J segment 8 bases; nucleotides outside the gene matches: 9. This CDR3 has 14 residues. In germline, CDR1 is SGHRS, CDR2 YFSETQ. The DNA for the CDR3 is TGCGCCAGCAGGCTGACTAGCGGAGCTCTTACGCAGTATTTT. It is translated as CASRLTSGALTQYF. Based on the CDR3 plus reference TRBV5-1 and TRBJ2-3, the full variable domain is KAGVTQTPRYLIKTRGQQVTLSCSPISGHRSVSWYQQTPGQGLQFLFEYFSETQRNKGNFPGRFSGRQFSNSRSEMNVSTLELGDSALYLCASRLTSGALTQYFGPGTRLTVL.

For the CDR3, the DNA is TGTGCCAGCAGTGTGAGGGGGAGTAACTATGGCTACACCTTC. Its protein is CASSVRGSNYGYTF. The chain employs TRBV6-1 and TRBJ1-2; D is possibly TRBD1 (6 bases). Looked up from germline, CDR1 is MNHNS and CDR2 is SASEGT. The CDR3 has 14 amino acids. Trimming removed 4 bases from V and 1 base from J, with 10 bases in between.

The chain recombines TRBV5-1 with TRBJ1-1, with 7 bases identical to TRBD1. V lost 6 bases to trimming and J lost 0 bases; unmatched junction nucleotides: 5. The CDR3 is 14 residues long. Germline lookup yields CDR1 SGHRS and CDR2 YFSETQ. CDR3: CASKSTGMNTEAFF. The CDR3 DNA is TGCGCCAGCAAATCGACAGGGATGAACACTGAAGCTTTCTTT.

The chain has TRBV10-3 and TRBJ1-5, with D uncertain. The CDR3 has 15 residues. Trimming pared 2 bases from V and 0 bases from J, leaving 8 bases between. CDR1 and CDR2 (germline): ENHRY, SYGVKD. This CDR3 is CAISEHATSNQPQHF. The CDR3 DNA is TGTGCCATCAGTGAGCACGCGACTAGCAATCAGCCCCAGCATTTT.